This record covers a single TCR beta chain. It lacks a known antigen. The record has no base qualities; no much larger clone is one base away. V lost 4 bases and J lost 2 bases, and the count of bases not matched to a germline gene is 5. The germline V gene (reference sequence) provides CDR1 PRHDT and CDR2 FYEKMQ. The CDR3, cysteine through phenylalanine, is 15 amino acids long. Only the CDR3 portion is preserved as DNA: 45 bases, with reading frame beginning at the first base. The sample belongs to a study of shared clonotypes between healthy human individuals (dated by TCRdb to 2019 to 2021). Concerning the study at large: The cohort included three men and two women between 18 and 49 years of age. For each donor, CD4 naive and CD4 memory were each given three plates, CD8 naive was given two plates, and CD8 memory was given one plate. To estimate repertoire size and how much clonotypes are shared between individuals, the study performed deep sequencing of blood TCR repertoires from five healthy adults. To increase sequencing depth and limit assay-specific biases, TCR repertoire library preparation and sequencing were carried out by different laboratories using diverse techniques. Between about 0.9 and 8.9 billion PBMCs per donor were obtained by leukapheresis. General findings and caveats noted by the study authors: Higher generation probabilities were observed for clonotypes shared by all four sorted-subset donors than for non-shared clonotypes. Approximately 5% of naive CD4, approximately 3.7% of naive CD8, 2% to 2.5% of memory CD4, and about 0.4% of memory CD8 clonotypes were shared across several donors. Larger estimated clonotype richness was generally found for naive subsets than for memory subsets. Sampling was limited to blood, and TCR repertoires in tissue likely differ from TCR repertoires in blood. Based on pairwise subsampling, the degree of clonotype sharing among donors was expected to be affected by sequencing depth. Incomplete sequencing was indicated by rarefaction of sorted-subset datasets, despite the large sequencing depth. Because the study included a small number of donors, the genetic and exposure-history diversity represented was limited.

CD8 naive samples consisted of CD45RO-negative cells that were positively selected for CCR7, yielding a CD45RA+CCR7+ population without TemRA cells. The donors were healthy, HIV-negative adults with no recently reported acute infections or vaccinations. All donors were Caucasian adults living in Nashville, Tennessee, USA. Blood was obtained by leukapheresis, after which PBMCs were separated by Ficoll-Histopaque density gradient centrifugation and cryopreserved in liquid nitrogen vapor phase. Analytical flow cytometry was used to check the purity and quantity of each magnetically sorted T cell population. Genomic DNA was isolated from each sorted fraction and quantified by UV absorbance on a Nanodrop 2000c. TCR CDR3 regions were amplified from genomic DNA by multiplex PCR using the deep immunoSEQ assay. Extracted genomic DNA from each cell subset was distributed evenly across all wells of several immunoSEQ 96-well plates, and each plate was treated as a replicate. Each replicate PCR for sorted subsets received about 180 ng genomic DNA, equal to about 29,000 T cell genomes. The purified libraries were quantified using a Qubit 3.0 fluorometer, sized with a Bioanalyzer 2100, and then quantified again using the KAPA Library Quantification kit. Each immunoSEQ 96-well plate was sequenced on its own single-read 150-cycle Illumina NextSeq 550 flow cell. The paper's processing steps were these. Because the immunoSEQ output held only junctional sequences and lacked quality scores, the filtering could not match the filtering applied to full-length reads. Sequences were annotated with PyIR, a Python wrapper for IgBLAST v1.9, and V/J genes and CDR3 were assigned using IMGT germline references. Reads were removed for weak V/J assignments (E-value above 1e-6), missing CDR3, stop codons, out-of-frame junctions, or ambiguous translated residues. A V3J clonotype was defined by an identical inferred V gene, J gene, and CDR3 amino acid sequence. To compute the percentage overlap between repertoires, the number of shared unique clonotypes was divided by the size of the smaller repertoire. Richness of each repertoire was evaluated using RTK rarefaction, the Chao1 estimator, and Recon v2.1 estimates of unobserved clonotypes. Generation probabilities were computed with OLGA for all TCRbeta clonotypes obtained by the gDNA method from several donors. TCRdb holds this immuneACCESS table with in-frame rearrangements only. Some clones are missing; in checked studies, unresolved V genes explain under half, and the rest has no known cause. That table furnishes V, J and clone size, whereas the DNA furnished D and trimming. This sample holds some 2,100,000 clones; about 92% were observed only once. The biggest ten clones account for over 1.5% of the sample.

This receptor was taken from a man younger than 35 in good health. Some clones in this sample may be carry-over from other donors' samples. Sequencing was carried out using naive CD8+ T cells from PBMCs. Read against the paper, the sample's cell subset or site label means: CD45RA+CCR7+. This chain joins TRBV13 to TRBJ2-1, and TRBD2 matches 7 of the central bases. Here the CDR3 is given as CASSWRDYPYNEQFF. The nucleotide sequence reads TGTGCCAGCAGCTGGCGGGACTACCCCTACAATGAGCAGTTCTTC. The full variable domain, completed from the reference TRBV13 and TRBJ2-1 proteins outside the CDR3, reads AAGVIQSPRHLIKEKRETATLKCYPIPRHDTVYWYQQGPGQDPQFLISFYEKMQSDKGSIPDRFSAQQFSDYHSELNMSSLELGDSALYFCASSWRDYPYNEQFFGPGTRLTVL.